Listed below are T cell receptor beta chains from one sample, sequenced in a study of blood T cell repertoires in COVID-19. Clones were read by immunoSEQ multiplex PCR, and TCRdb kept only the in-frame ones, dropping some. This table has about 53,000 clones, just over 85% appearing once. The sequencing input was peripheral blood. The source of these receptors is a man at least 80 years old with acute or convalescent COVID-19. Each CDR3 is given with its conserved first and last residue. A D gene is named only where the DNA matches it firmly. Expanded clones are given a class, and other clones once, few, many or no size at all.

clone size,V gene,D gene,J gene,CDR3 protein,CDR3 DNA
.,TRBV30,.,TRBJ1-2,CAWSVVTDGSHTF,TGTGCCTGGAGTGTAGTAACAGACGGTTCACACACCTTC
.,TRBV6-2/TRBV6-3,.,TRBJ2-7,CASSYTDTRREQYF,TGTGCCAGCAGTTATACCGACACGCGTCGGGAGCAGTACTTC
.,TRBV7-9,.,TRBJ2-1,CASSPLSGHISYNEQFF,TGTGCCAGCAGCCCCCTGTCGGGACACATTAGTTACAATGAGCAGTTCTTC
.,TRBV4-3,.,TRBJ2-3,CASSQVGGTDTQYF,TGCGCCAGCAGCCAAGTGGGGGGAACAGATACGCAGTATTTT
.,TRBV25-1,.,TRBJ2-1,CASSVGREYNEQFF,TGTGCCAGCAGTGTGGGCAGGGAATACAATGAGCAGTTCTTC
.,TRBV7-2,.,TRBJ2-2,CASSTYRVTTGELFF,TGTGCCAGCAGCACGTACAGGGTTACTACCGGGGAGCTGTTTTTT
once,TRBV9,TRBD2,TRBJ2-2,CASSVAGGLGELFF,TGTGCCAGCAGCGTAGCGGGGGGACTCGGGGAGCTGTTTTTT
large,TRBV5-1,TRBD1,TRBJ1-5,CASRLGTGAGQPQHF,TGCGCCAGCAGACTCGGGACAGGGGCTGGTCAGCCCCAGCATTTT
.,TRBV19,.,TRBJ2-3,CASSIRRKLVSSDTQYF,TGTGCCAGTAGTATTCGGAGGAAATTGGTCAGTTCGGATACGCAGTATTTT
.,TRBV20-1,TRBD1,TRBJ1-6,CSASPYGTEDNSPLHF,TGCAGTGCTAGTCCTTACGGGACAGAGGATAATTCACCCCTCCACTTT
.,TRBV6-5,.,TRBJ2-6,CASSSPGLGLTF,TGTGCCAGCAGTTCGCCGGGACTCGGCCTGACTTTC
.,TRBV27,.,TRBJ1-5,CASSLSAGTNQPQHF,TGTGCCAGCAGTTTATCAGCAGGCACCAATCAGCCCCAGCATTTT
medium-sized,TRBV6-6,.,TRBJ2-2,CASSPRVYTGELFF,TGTGCCAGCAGTCCCCGGGTTTACACCGGGGAGCTGTTTTTT
.,TRBV5-1,TRBD1,TRBJ2-7,CASSTGTGGWDEQYF,TGCGCCAGCAGCACGGGGACAGGGGGGTGGGACGAGCAGTACTTC
once,TRBV25-1,.,TRBJ1-4,CASSEVPSPIEKLFF,TGTGCCAGCAGTGAAGTCCCATCCCCAATTGAAAAACTGTTTTTT
.,TRBV3-1/TRBV3-2,TRBD2,TRBJ2-1,CASSPILLAGGYNEQFF,TGTGCCAGCAGCCCTATACTACTAGCGGGGGGTTACAATGAGCAGTTCTTC
few,TRBV7-6,.,TRBJ2-3,CASSMVGAGTDTQYF,TGTGCCAGCAGCATGGTGGGGGCGGGCACAGATACGCAGTATTTT
.,TRBV5-1,TRBD1,TRBJ2-7,CASSLKGQGYEQYF,TGCGCCAGCAGCTTGAAGGGACAGGGCTACGAGCAGTACTTC
.,TRBV3-1/TRBV3-2,TRBD1,TRBJ1-3,CASSQQGARGNTIYF,TGTGCCAGCAGCCAGCAGGGGGCAAGGGGAAACACCATATATTTT
.,TRBV6-1,.,TRBJ1-3,CASSERGHKAGNTIYF,TGTGCCAGCAGTGAACGCGGACATAAAGCTGGAAACACCATATATTTT
few,TRBV20-1,.,TRBJ1-3,CSASPDRLAGNTIYF,TGCAGTGCTAGTCCGGACAGATTGGCTGGAAACACCATATATTTT
.,TRBV7-3,TRBD2,TRBJ2-3,CASSLSGTRTKDTQYF,TGTGCCAGCAGCTTAAGCGGGACTAGGACCAAAGATACGCAGTATTTT
once,TRBV29-1,.,TRBJ1-1,CSVPSETNTEAFF,TGCAGCGTCCCATCGGAGACCAACACTGAAGCTTTCTTT
.,TRBV3-1/TRBV3-2,.,TRBJ2-5,CASTPSKSSPAQYF,TGTGCCAGCACCCCAAGTAAATCGTCGCCGGCCCAGTACTTC
.,TRBV5-5,TRBD2,TRBJ2-6,CASSLAGGGANVLTF,TGTGCCAGCAGCTTGGCGGGAGGTGGGGCCAACGTCCTGACTTTC
.,TRBV5-4,TRBD1,TRBJ1-2,CASSPGQGGNGYTF,TGTGCCAGCAGCCCCGGACAGGGAGGAAATGGCTACACCTTC
.,TRBV18,.,TRBJ1-3,CASSPPGVENTIYF,TGTGCCAGCTCACCGCCGGGGGTGGAAAACACCATATATTTT
.,TRBV6-2/TRBV6-3,TRBD2,TRBJ2-7,CASSYSSRGGDEQYF,TGTGCCAGCAGTTACTCTTCGCGGGGGGGCGACGAGCAGTACTTC
.,TRBV21-1,.,TRBJ1-2,CASHGGGDGYTF,TGTGCCAGCCATGGGGGGGGCGACGGCTACACCTTC
.,TRBV3-1/TRBV3-2,TRBD1,TRBJ1-1,CASSFLLEPGQGRAFF,TGTGCCAGCAGCTTTCTCCTTGAACCGGGACAGGGGAGAGCTTTCTTT
.,TRBV5-1,TRBD2,TRBJ2-3,CASSPWGGTQYF,TGCGCCAGCAGCCCGTGGGGAGGGACGCAGTATTTT
.,TRBV5-1,TRBD2,TRBJ2-7,CASSLGLAGTYEQYF,TGCGCCAGCAGCTTGGGACTAGCGGGGACCTACGAGCAGTACTTC
.,TRBV7-3,TRBD2,TRBJ2-1,CASSPGTSGGAEQFF,TGTGCCAGCAGCCCCGGGACTAGCGGGGGGGCTGAGCAGTTCTTC
.,TRBV18,TRBD1,TRBJ2-7,CASSLDRGPISYEQYF,TGTGCCAGCTCACTGGACAGGGGTCCGATTTCCTACGAGCAGTACTTC
once,TRBV11-3,.,TRBJ2-2,CASSLMKGSGSLNTGELFF,TGTGCCAGCAGCTTAATGAAGGGATCAGGGTCGCTGAACACCGGGGAGCTGTTTTTT
.,TRBV6-5,TRBD1,TRBJ2-1,CASSKSGGADNEQFF,TGTGCCAGCAGTAAATCAGGGGGCGCGGACAATGAGCAGTTCTTC
once,TRBV19,.,TRBJ1-6,CASSIARGNSPLHF,TGTGCCAGTAGTATCGCCAGGGGAAATTCACCCCTCCACTTT
.,TRBV14,TRBD1,TRBJ2-7,CASSLLGQGSYEQYF,TGTGCCAGCAGCCTATTAGGACAGGGATCCTACGAGCAGTACTTC
.,TRBV19,TRBD1,TRBJ2-3,CASSARRQGTDTQYF,TGTGCCAGTAGTGCCCGTCGACAGGGAACAGATACGCAGTATTTT
.,TRBV6-1,.,TRBJ2-3,CASTAGSTDTQYF,TGTGCCAGCACCGCGGGGAGCACAGATACGCAGTATTTT
.,TRBV19,TRBD2,TRBJ2-5,CASSGSGVRETQYF,TGTGCCAGTAGTGGGAGCGGGGTAAGGGAGACCCAGTACTTC
.,TRBV7-2,.,TRBJ2-5,CASSLVNSIETQYF,TGTGCCAGCAGCTTAGTTAACAGTATCGAGACCCAGTACTTC
.,TRBV27,TRBD1,TRBJ1-5,CASSLSGQINQPQHF,TGTGCCAGCAGTTTATCGGGACAGATCAATCAGCCCCAGCATTTT
.,TRBV5-6,TRBD1,TRBJ2-4,CASSLESAGGEAKNIQYF,TGTGCCAGCAGCTTGGAGAGTGCAGGGGGCGAGGCCAAAAACATTCAGTACTTC
.,TRBV12-5,.,TRBJ1-2,CASGTGIGYTF,TGTGCTAGTGGAACAGGGATTGGCTACACCTTC
.,TRBV28,.,TRBJ2-3,CASSSPLGGGTDTQYF,TGTGCCAGCAGTTCCCCCCTGGGCGGGGGCACAGATACGCAGTATTTT
few,TRBV27,TRBD2,TRBJ2-3,CASSLGLAADTQYF,TGTGCCAGCAGTCTAGGACTAGCCGCGGATACGCAGTATTTT
once,TRBV7-2,.,TRBJ2-7,CASSSRYEQYF,TGTGCCAGCAGCTCCCGCTACGAGCAGTACTTC
.,TRBV6-5,TRBD2,TRBJ2-5,CASSLLAGGLETQYF,TGTGCCAGCAGCCTACTAGCGGGGGGGCTTGAGACCCAGTACTTC
.,TRBV5-5,.,TRBJ2-3,CASSLPGGVSTDTQYF,TGTGCCAGCAGCCTACCCGGAGGGGTAAGCACAGATACGCAGTATTTT
few,TRBV6-5,TRBD1,TRBJ1-6,CATRTGWNSPLHF,TGTGCCACCAGGACAGGGTGGAATTCACCCCTCCACTTT
once,TRBV5-1,.,TRBJ1-1,CASSLDGFEAFF,TGCGCCAGCAGCTTGGACGGGTTTGAAGCTTTCTTT
.,TRBV11-2,.,TRBJ2-7,CASSLFDGTYEQYF,TGTGCCAGCAGCTTATTTGACGGGACCTACGAGCAGTACTTC
few,TRBV7-2,.,TRBJ2-3,CASSFDTGRTDTQYF,TGTGCCAGCAGCTTTGACACAGGCCGCACAGATACGCAGTATTTT